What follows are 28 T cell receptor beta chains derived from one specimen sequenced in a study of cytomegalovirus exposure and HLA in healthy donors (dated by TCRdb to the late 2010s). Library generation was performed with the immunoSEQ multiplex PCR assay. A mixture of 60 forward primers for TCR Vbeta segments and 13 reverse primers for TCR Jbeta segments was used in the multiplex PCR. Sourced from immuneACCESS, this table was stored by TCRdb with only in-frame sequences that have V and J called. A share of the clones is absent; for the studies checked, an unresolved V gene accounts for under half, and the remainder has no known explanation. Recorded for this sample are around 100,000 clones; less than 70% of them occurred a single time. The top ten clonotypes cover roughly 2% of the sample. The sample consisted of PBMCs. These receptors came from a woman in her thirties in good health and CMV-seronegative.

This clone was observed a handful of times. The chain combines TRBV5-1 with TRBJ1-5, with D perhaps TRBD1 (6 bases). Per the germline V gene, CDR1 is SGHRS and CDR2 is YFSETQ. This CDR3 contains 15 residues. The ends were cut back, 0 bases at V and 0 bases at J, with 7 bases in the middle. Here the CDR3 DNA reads TGCGCCAGCAGCTTGGGGGGACATAGCAATCAGCCCCAGCATTTT. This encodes CASSLGGHSNQPQHF.

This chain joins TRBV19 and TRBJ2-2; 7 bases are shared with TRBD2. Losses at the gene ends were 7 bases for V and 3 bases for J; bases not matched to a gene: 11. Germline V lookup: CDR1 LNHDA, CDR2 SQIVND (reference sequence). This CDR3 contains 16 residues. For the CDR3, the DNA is TGTGCCAGTAATCCCAGCGGGAATGGGTACACCGGGGAGCTGTTTTTT. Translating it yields CASNPSGNGYTGELFF.

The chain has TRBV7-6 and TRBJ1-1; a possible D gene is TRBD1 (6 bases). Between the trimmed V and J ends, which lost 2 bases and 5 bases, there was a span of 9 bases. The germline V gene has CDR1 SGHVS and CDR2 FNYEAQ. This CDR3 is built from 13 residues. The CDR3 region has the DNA TGTGCCAGCAGCTTACAGGGGCGGACTGAAGCTTTCTTT. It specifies CASSLQGRTEAFF.

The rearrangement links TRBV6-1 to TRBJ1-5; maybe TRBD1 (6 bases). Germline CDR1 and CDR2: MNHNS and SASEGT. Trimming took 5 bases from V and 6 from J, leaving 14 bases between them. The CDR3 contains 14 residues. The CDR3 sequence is CASSNQGYPQPQHF. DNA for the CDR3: TGTGCCAGCAGTAACCAGGGGTACCCTCAGCCCCAGCATTTT.

The CDR3 sequence is CASSPTGNEKLFF. CDR3 bases: TGTGCCAGCTCACCGACAGGGAATGAAAAACTGTTTTTT. The chain uses TRBV18 and TRBJ1-4; TRBD1 matches 7 bases. Trimming removed 3 bases from V and 5 bases from J; junction bases left unmatched: 0. Germline V gene lookup returns CDR1 KGHSH and CDR2 LQKENI. CDR3 length: 13 residues. Complete variable domain (other parts from reference TRBV18 and TRBJ1-4): NAGVMQNPRHLVRRRGQEARLRCSPMKGHSHVYWYRQLPEEGLKFMVYLQKENIIDESGMPKERFSAEFPKEGPSILRIQQVVRGDSAAYFCASSPTGNEKLFFGSGTQLSVL.

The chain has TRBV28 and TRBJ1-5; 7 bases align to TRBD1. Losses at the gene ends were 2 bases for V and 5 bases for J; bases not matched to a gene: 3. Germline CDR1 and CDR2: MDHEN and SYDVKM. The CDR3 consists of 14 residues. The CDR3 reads CASSLRQGDQPQHF. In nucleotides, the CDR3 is TGTGCCAGCAGTTTAAGACAGGGAGATCAGCCCCAGCATTTT.

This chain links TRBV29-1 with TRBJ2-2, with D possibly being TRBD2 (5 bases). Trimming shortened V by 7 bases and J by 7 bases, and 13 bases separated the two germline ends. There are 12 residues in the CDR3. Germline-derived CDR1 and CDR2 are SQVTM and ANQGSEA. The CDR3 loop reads CSALRGIGELFF. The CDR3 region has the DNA TGCAGCGCCCTCCGGGGTATCGGGGAGCTGTTTTTT.

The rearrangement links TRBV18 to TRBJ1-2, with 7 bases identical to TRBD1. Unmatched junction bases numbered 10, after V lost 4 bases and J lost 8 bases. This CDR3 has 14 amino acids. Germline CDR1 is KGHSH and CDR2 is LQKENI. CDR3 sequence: CASSHDRDPPGYTF. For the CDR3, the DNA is TGTGCCAGCTCACACGACAGGGATCCCCCCGGCTACACCTTC. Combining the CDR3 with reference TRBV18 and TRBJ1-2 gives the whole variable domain NAGVMQNPRHLVRRRGQEARLRCSPMKGHSHVYWYRQLPEEGLKFMVYLQKENIIDESGMPKERFSAEFPKEGPSILRIQQVVRGDSAAYFCASSHDRDPPGYTFGSGTRLTVV.

The CDR3 loop is CASSLERSGVGPLHF. As DNA, the CDR3 is TGCGCCAGCAGCTTGGAACGGTCCGGGGTCGGGCCCCTCCACTTT. V and J are TRBV5-1 and TRBJ1-6; D uncertain. CDR3 length: 15 residues. Germline CDR1 reads SGHRS; CDR2 reads YFSETQ. The germline V and J ends were trimmed by 0 bases and 13 bases, with 17 bases remaining between them.

CDR3 residues: CASSPGQGAHGYTF. The CDR3 DNA reads TGTGCCAGCTCCCCGGGACAGGGGGCACATGGCTACACCTTC. The genes are TRBV18 and TRBJ1-2; 12 bases fit TRBD1. J was trimmed by 6 bases and V by 6 bases; bases with no gene match: 5. Germline CDR1 and CDR2: KGHSH and LQKENI. The CDR3 runs to 14 residues.

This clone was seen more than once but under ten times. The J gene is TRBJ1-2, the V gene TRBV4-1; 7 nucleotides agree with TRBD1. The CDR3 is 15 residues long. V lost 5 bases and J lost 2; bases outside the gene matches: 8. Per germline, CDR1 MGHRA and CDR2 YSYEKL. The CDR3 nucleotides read TGCGCCAGCAGCAGCGGAGGGGGCCGCAACTATGGCTACACCTTC. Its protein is CASSSGGGRNYGYTF.

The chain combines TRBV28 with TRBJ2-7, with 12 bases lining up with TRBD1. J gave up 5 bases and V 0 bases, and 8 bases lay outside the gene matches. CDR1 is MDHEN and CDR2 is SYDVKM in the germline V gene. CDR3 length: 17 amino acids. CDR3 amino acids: CASSLWRGQGAYDEQYF. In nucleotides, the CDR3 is TGTGCCAGCAGTTTATGGCGGGGACAGGGGGCATACGACGAGCAGTACTTC.

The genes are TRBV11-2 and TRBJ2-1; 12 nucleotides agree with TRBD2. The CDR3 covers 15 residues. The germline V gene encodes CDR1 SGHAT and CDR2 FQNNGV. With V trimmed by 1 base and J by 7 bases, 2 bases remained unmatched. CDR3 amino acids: CASSLVGTSGNEQFF. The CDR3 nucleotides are TGTGCCAGCAGCTTAGTGGGGACTAGCGGGAATGAGCAGTTCTTC. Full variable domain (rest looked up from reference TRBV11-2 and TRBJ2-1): EAGVAQSPRYKIIEKRQSVAFWCNPISGHATLYWYQQILGQGPKLLIQFQNNGVVDDSQLPKDRFSAERLKGVDSTLKIQPAKLEDSAVYLCASSLVGTSGNEQFFGPGTRLTVL.

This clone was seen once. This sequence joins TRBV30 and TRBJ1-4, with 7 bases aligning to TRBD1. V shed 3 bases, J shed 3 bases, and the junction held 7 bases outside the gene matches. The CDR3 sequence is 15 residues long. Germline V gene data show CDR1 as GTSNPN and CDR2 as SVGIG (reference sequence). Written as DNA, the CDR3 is TGTGCCTGGAGAGTTACAGGGGTGTCTAATGAAAAACTGTTTTTT. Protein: CAWRVTGVSNEKLFF. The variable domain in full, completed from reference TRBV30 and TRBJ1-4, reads SQTIHQWPATLVQPVGSPLSLECTVEGTSNPNLYWYRQAAGRGLQLLFYSVGIGQISSEVPQNLSASRPQDRQFILSSKKLLLSDSGFYLCAWRVTGVSNEKLFFGSGTQLSVL.

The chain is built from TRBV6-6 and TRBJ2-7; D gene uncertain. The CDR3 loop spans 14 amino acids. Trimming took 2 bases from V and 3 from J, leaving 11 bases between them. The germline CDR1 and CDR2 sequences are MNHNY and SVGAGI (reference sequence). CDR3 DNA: TGTGCCAGCAGTTACCCCGCAGATGACTACGAGCAGTACTTC. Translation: CASSYPADDYEQYF.

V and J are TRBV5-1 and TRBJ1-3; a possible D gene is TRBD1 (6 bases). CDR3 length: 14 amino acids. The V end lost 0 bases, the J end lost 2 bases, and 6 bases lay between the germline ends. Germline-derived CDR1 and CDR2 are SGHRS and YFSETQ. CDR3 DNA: TGCGCCAGCAGCTTGGCAGGGGCTGGAAACACCATATATTTT. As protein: CASSLAGAGNTIYF. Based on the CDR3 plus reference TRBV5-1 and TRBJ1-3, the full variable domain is KAGVTQTPRYLIKTRGQQVTLSCSPISGHRSVSWYQQTPGQGLQFLFEYFSETQRNKGNFPGRFSGRQFSNSRSEMNVSTLELGDSALYLCASSLAGAGNTIYFGEGSWLTVV.

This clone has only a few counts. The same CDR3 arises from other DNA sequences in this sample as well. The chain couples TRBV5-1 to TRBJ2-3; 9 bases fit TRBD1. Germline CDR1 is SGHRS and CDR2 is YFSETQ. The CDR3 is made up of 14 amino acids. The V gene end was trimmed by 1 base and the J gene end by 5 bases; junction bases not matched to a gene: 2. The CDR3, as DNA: TGCGCCAGCAGCTTGACAGGGGGCGGAGATACGCAGTATTTT. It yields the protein CASSLTGGGDTQYF.

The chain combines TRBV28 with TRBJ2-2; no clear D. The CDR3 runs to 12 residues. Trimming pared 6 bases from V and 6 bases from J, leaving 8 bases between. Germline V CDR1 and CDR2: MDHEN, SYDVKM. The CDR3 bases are TGTGCCAGCAGACCCCGGTCCGGGGAGCTGTTTTTT. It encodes CASRPRSGELFF.

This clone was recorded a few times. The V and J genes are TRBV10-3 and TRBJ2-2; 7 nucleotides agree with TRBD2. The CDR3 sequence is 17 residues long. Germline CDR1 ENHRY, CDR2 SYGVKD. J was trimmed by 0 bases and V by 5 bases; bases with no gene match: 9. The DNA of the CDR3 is TGTGCCATCAGTAATCCACTAGCGACCACGAACACCGGGGAGCTGTTTTTT. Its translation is CAISNPLATTNTGELFF.

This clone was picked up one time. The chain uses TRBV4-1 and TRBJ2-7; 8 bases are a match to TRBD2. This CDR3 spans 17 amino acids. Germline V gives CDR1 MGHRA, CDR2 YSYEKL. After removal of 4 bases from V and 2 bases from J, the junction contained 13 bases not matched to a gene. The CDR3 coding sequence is TGCGCCAGCAGCCCGTCGACGATCGGGAGGGTCCCCTACGAGCAGTACTTC. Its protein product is CASSPSTIGRVPYEQYF.

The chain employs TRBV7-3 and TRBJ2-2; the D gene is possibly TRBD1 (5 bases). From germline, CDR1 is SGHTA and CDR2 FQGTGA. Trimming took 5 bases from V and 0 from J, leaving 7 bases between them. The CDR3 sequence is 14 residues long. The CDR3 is CASSGQANTGELFF. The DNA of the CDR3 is TGTGCCAGCAGCGGACAAGCGAACACCGGGGAGCTGTTTTTT.

CDR3 sequence: CASRAGNSPLHF. The CDR3 nucleotides are TGTGCCAGTAGGGCTGGTAATTCACCCCTCCACTTT. The rearrangement uses TRBV19 and TRBJ1-6; D not certain. This CDR3 comprises 12 residues. The V end was cut by 6 bases, the J end by 6 bases, with 6 bases between. Germline V gives CDR1 LNHDA, CDR2 SQIVND (reference sequence).

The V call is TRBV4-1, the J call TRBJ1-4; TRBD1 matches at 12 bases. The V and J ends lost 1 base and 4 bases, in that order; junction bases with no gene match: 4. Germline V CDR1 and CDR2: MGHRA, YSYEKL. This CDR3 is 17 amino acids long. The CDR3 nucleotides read TGCGCCAGCAGCCAAGTGGGACAGGGGGCTTTTAATGAAAAACTGTTTTTT. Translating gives CASSQVGQGAFNEKLFF.

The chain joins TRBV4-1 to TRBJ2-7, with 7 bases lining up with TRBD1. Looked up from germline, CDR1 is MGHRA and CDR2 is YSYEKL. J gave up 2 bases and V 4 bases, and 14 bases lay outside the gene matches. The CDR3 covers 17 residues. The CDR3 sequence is CASSPNPQGQLAYEQYF. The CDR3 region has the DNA TGCGCCAGCAGCCCAAACCCGCAGGGACAGCTGGCCTACGAGCAGTACTTC.

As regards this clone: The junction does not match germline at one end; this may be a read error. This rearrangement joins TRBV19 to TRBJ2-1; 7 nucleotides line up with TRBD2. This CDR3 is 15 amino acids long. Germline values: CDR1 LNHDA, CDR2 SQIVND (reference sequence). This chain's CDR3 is CASSHRTRSFNEQFF. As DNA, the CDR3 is TGTGCCAGTAGTCATAGGACTAGATCCTTCAATGAGCAGTTCTTC.

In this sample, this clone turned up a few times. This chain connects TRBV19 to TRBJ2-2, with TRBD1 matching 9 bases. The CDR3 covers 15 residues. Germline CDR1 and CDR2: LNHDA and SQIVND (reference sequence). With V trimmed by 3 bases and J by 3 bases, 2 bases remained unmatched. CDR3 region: CASSIRDRDTGELFF. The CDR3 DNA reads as TGTGCCAGTAGTATCCGGGACAGGGACACCGGGGAGCTGTTTTTT.

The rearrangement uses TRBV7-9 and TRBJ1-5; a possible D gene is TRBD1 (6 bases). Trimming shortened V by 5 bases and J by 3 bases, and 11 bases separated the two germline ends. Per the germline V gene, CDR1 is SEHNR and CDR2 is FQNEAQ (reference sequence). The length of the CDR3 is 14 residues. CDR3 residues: CASSPGQFNQPQHF. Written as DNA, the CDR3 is TGTGCCAGCAGCCCGGGACAATTCAATCAGCCCCAGCATTTT.

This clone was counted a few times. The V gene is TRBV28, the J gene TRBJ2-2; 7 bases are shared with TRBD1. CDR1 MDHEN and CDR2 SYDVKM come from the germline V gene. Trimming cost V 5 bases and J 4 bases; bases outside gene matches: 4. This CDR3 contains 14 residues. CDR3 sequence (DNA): TGTGCCAGCAGTCGACAGGGTGGCACCGGGGAGCTGTTTTTT. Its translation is CASSRQGGTGELFF.